What follows are 6 T cell receptor beta chains derived from one specimen sequenced in a study of blood T cell repertoires in COVID-19. The method was immunoSEQ multiplex PCR; TCRdb's version includes in-frame clones alone and lacks a portion of them. The sample records 150,000 or so clones, approximately 83% being singletons. Sequenced sample: PBMCs or T cells enriched from blood (not recorded which). These receptors were obtained from a man in his 70s who had been exposed to COVID-19.

This clone was seen a few times. The chain links TRBV7-9 to TRBJ2-3; 13 nucleotides line up with TRBD2. Germline CDR1 is SEHNR and CDR2 is FQNEAQ (reference sequence). J lost 4 bases, V lost 5 bases, and 6 bases had no gene match. The CDR3 runs 16 residues. In nucleotides, the CDR3 is TGTGCCAGCAGCCCTTGGACTAGCGGGGGATCAGATACGCAGTATTTT. Its translation: CASSPWTSGGSDTQYF.

The rearrangement joins TRBV6-5 to TRBJ2-7, with 7 bases identical to TRBD2. From germline, CDR1 is MNHEY and CDR2 SVGAGI. The CDR3 contains 13 residues. The V segment lost 7 bases and the J segment 5 bases; nucleotides outside the gene matches: 8. The CDR3 DNA reads TGTGCCAGCACCCTACCGGGGGGTGACGAGCAGTACTTC. It specifies CASTLPGGDEQYF.

The rearrangement links TRBV24-1 to TRBJ2-7; unclear D gene. CDR1 KGHDR and CDR2 SFDVKD come from the germline V gene. Trimming removed 4 bases from V and 2 bases from J, with 2 bases in between. The CDR3 loop spans 11 amino acids. This CDR3 is CATSDAYEQYF. The CDR3 DNA reads as TGTGCCACCAGTGACGCCTACGAGCAGTACTTC.

This clone appeared a few times. V usage is TRBV5-5 and J usage is TRBJ2-7; no reliable D call. This CDR3 contains 12 residues. Trimming cost V 0 bases and J 4 bases, with 5 bases left between them. Germline loops: CDR1 SGHKS, CDR2 YYEKEE (reference sequence). Written as DNA, the CDR3 is TGTGCCAGCAGCTTGGCCGCGTACGAGCAGTACTTC. Its protein product is CASSLAAYEQYF.

V gene TRBV7-2 combines with J gene TRBJ2-5; tentatively, D is TRBD2 (6 bases). The CDR3 is 13 amino acids. The V gene's germline CDR1 is SGHTA and CDR2 FQGNSA. The germline V and J ends were trimmed by 5 bases and 3 bases, with 10 bases remaining between them. DNA for the CDR3: TGTGCCAGCAGCCGGGGGATTAAAGAGACCCAGTACTTC. Translation: CASSRGIKETQYF.

The chain recombines TRBV7-6 with TRBJ2-1; the D gene is possibly TRBD2 (7 bases). Germline V gene data show CDR1 as SGHVS and CDR2 as FNYEAQ. V was trimmed by 8 bases and J by 9 bases, leaving 11 bases between them. The CDR3 totals 11 residues. The chain's CDR3 is CASGGGGEQFF. In nucleotides, the CDR3 is TGTGCCAGCGGCGGGGGCGGTGAGCAGTTCTTC.